These 20 T cell receptor beta chains were sequenced from one sample in a study of OX40 agonist ivuxolimab in advanced cancers. Sequenced by immunoSEQ multiplex PCR; TCRdb stores in-frame clones only, minus some. The table lists 70,000 to 75,000 clones, 88% of them singletons. The source was CD4+ or CD8+ T cells sorted from blood, collected in a trial of the OX40 agonist ivuxolimab. The receptor set was obtained from an adult with an advanced solid tumor such as melanoma, head and neck, liver or kidney cancer.

The chain combines TRBV7-9 with TRBJ1-1; D not resolved. Trimming stripped 2 bases from V and 8 bases from J, with 9 bases between. The germline gives CDR1 SEHNR, CDR2 FQNEAQ (reference sequence). This CDR3 has 12 amino acids. The CDR3 coding sequence is TGTGCCAGCAGCTTACTGGGCCCCGAAGCTTTCTTT. Its protein is CASSLLGPEAFF.

This clone was counted between two and nine times. This chain's CDR3 is CASRRPGQGGLGYTF. The CDR3 nucleotides are TGTGCCAGCAGAAGACCGGGACAGGGGGGTTTAGGCTACACCTTC. This rearrangement joins TRBV28 to TRBJ1-2; 11 bases align to TRBD1. Trimming took 6 bases from V and 8 from J; bases not matched to a gene: 11. Germline V gene lookup returns CDR1 MDHEN and CDR2 SYDVKM. CDR3 length: 15 amino acids.

The chain links TRBV6-1 to TRBJ1-5; TRBD1 matches at 10 bases. The CDR3 consists of 15 residues. In germline, CDR1 is MNHNS, CDR2 SASEGT. J was trimmed by 4 bases and V by 7 bases; bases with no gene match: 7. CDR3 residues: CASNTDRGNNQPQHF. The CDR3 DNA follows: TGTGCCAGCAATACGGACAGGGGGAATAATCAGCCCCAGCATTTT.

The chain uses TRBV6-1 and TRBJ2-3, with 11 bases matching TRBD2. The germline V gene has CDR1 MNHNS and CDR2 SASEGT. V gave up 4 bases and J gave up 2 bases; unmatched junction bases: 5. This CDR3 region has 16 residues. CDR3 sequence: CASSARLAGTTDTQYF. The CDR3 nucleotides are TGTGCCAGCAGTGCCCGACTAGCGGGAACCACAGATACGCAGTATTTT.

The genes are TRBV9 and TRBJ2-2, with unresolved D. Between the trimmed V and J ends, which lost 3 bases and 0 bases, there was a span of 12 bases. The CDR3 runs to 16 residues. The germline V gene encodes CDR1 SGDLS and CDR2 YYNGEE. The CDR3 reads CASSATRHPNTGELFF. The CDR3 DNA reads TGTGCCAGCAGCGCTACCCGACACCCGAACACCGGGGAGCTGTTTTTT.

The gene calls are TRBV5-4 and TRBJ1-2; D is unclear. The germline V and J ends were trimmed by 2 bases and 8 bases, with 19 bases remaining between them. Germline V gives CDR1 SGHNT, CDR2 YYREEE (reference sequence). The CDR3 sequence is 15 residues long. This CDR3 reads CASSFDGSHVGGYTF. As DNA, the CDR3 is TGTGCCAGCAGCTTCGACGGGTCACACGTGGGGGGCTACACCTTC.

This sequence joins TRBV19 and TRBJ2-1; TRBD1 or TRBD2 may be the D gene (5 bases each). V lost 4 bases, J lost 4 bases, and 11 bases lay in between. From germline, CDR1 is LNHDA and CDR2 SQIVND (reference sequence). CDR3 length: 14 amino acids. The CDR3: CASSNRDLYNEQFF. DNA for the CDR3: TGTGCCAGTAGTAACCGGGACCTATACAATGAGCAGTTCTTC.

The chain is built from TRBV7-3 and TRBJ1-2; no clear D. V was shortened by 2 bases and J by 10 bases, with 14 bases between the two germline ends. CDR1 SGHTA and CDR2 FQGTGA come from the germline V gene. The CDR3 sequence is 13 residues long. In DNA, the CDR3 is TGTGCCAGCAGCTTAGAGCGGCAGCAGAACTACACCTTC. Translating gives CASSLERQQNYTF.

This chain joins TRBV13 and TRBJ2-5; no clear D. Germline CDR1 reads PRHDT; CDR2 reads FYEKMQ (reference sequence). V was trimmed by 0 bases and J by 2 bases, leaving 10 bases between them. CDR3 length: 15 amino acids. CDR3 region: CASSLGLHRQETQYF. The CDR3 DNA reads TGTGCCAGCAGCTTAGGCCTCCACAGACAAGAGACCCAGTACTTC. The complete variable domain, with remaining parts taken from reference TRBV13 and TRBJ2-5, reads AAGVIQSPRHLIKEKRETATLKCYPIPRHDTVYWYQQGPGQDPQFLISFYEKMQSDKGSIPDRFSAQQFSDYHSELNMSSLELGDSALYFCASSLGLHRQETQYFGPGTRLLVL.

This clone was seen a single time. The chain couples TRBV5-6 to TRBJ1-2; TRBD1 is a possible D gene (6 bases). V was cut by 4 bases and J by 1 base, with 14 bases left in between. This CDR3 has 15 residues. Germline V gene lookup returns CDR1 SGHDT and CDR2 YYEEEE. CDR3 nucleotides: TGTGCCAGCAGCGCCCCCGACAGGTTTAACTATGGCTACACCTTC. Translation: CASSAPDRFNYGYTF.

This clone came up a few times. The chain has TRBV10-3 and TRBJ2-1; TRBD2 aligns across 13 bases. From germline, CDR1 is ENHRY and CDR2 SYGVKD. Trimming cost V 9 bases and J 6 bases; bases outside gene matches: 2. The CDR3 is 13 residues long. In nucleotides, the CDR3 is TGTGCCATTGGGACTAGCGGGGTCAATGAGCAGTTCTTC. Protein sequence: CAIGTSGVNEQFF.

The rearrangement joins TRBV7-3 to TRBJ2-3, with TRBD2 identical over 7 bases. V dropped 4 bases and J dropped 11; count of bases not matched to a gene: 15. Germline V gene sequence: CDR1 SGHTA, CDR2 FQGTGA. The length of the CDR3 is 15 residues. Here the CDR3 reads CASSSPGTDLAVQYF. The CDR3, as DNA: TGTGCCAGCAGCTCCCCCGGGACGGACCTAGCGGTGCAGTATTTT.

This clone has a single count. The chain employs TRBV18 and TRBJ1-1; D gene ambiguous. Germline V gene lookup returns CDR1 KGHSH and CDR2 LQKENI. CDR3 length equals 14 residues. The germline V and J ends were trimmed by 3 bases and 3 bases, with 11 bases remaining between them. The CDR3 sequence: CASSPEYVDTEAFF. The CDR3, as DNA: TGTGCCAGCTCACCGGAATATGTTGACACTGAAGCTTTCTTT.

CDR3 protein: CASSLTGRQGGNYGYTF. The CDR3 nucleotides read TGTGCCAGCAGCTTAACGGGACGACAGGGAGGTAACTATGGCTACACCTTC. The rearrangement joins TRBV7-3 to TRBJ1-2; 7 positions match TRBD1. This CDR3 is 17 amino acids long. V shed 0 bases, J shed 1 base, and the junction held 8 bases outside the gene matches. The V gene's germline CDR1 is SGHTA and CDR2 FQGTGA. Full variable domain (rest looked up from reference TRBV7-3 and TRBJ1-2): GAGVSQTPSNKVTEKGKYVELRCDPISGHTALYWYRQSLGQGPEFLIYFQGTGAADDSGLPNDRFFAVRPEGSVSTLKIQRTERGDSAVYLCASSLTGRQGGNYGYTFGSGTRLTVV.

The rearrangement uses TRBV6-5 and TRBJ2-7, with D perhaps TRBD2 (5 bases). The CDR3 covers 13 residues. The V gene's germline CDR1 is MNHEY and CDR2 SVGAGI. V was pared by 7 bases and J by 0 bases, with 10 bases between. CDR3: CASMEAASYEQYF. CDR3 sequence (DNA): TGTGCCAGCATGGAGGCGGCCTCCTACGAGCAGTACTTC.

The genes are TRBV7-6 and TRBJ2-2; 8 positions agree with TRBD1. After removal of 5 bases from V and 2 bases from J, the junction contained 4 bases not matched to a gene. Germline V gene data show CDR1 as SGHVS and CDR2 as FNYEAQ. The CDR3 sequence is 15 residues long. The CDR3 DNA follows: TGTGCCAGCAGCCGAGCAGGGGGCAACACCGGGGAGCTGTTTTTT. Translating it yields CASSRAGGNTGELFF.

This clone was counted only a few times. V usage is TRBV5-4 and J usage is TRBJ2-3, with D possibly TRBD2 on 6 matching bases. V was trimmed by 2 bases and J by 11 bases, leaving 18 bases between them. Germline V gene sequence: CDR1 SGHNT, CDR2 YYREEE (reference sequence). The CDR3 has 14 amino acids. This chain's CDR3 is CASSFGGVNGGQYF. CDR3 bases: TGTGCCAGCAGCTTCGGAGGCGTAAACGGGGGGCAGTATTTT.

Notes on this clone: A junction boundary mismatches the germline segment, possibly from a read error. This chain connects TRBV19 to TRBJ2-3; possible D gene TRBD2, 6 bases. Germline CDR1 and CDR2: LNHDA and SQIVND (reference sequence). This CDR3 has 10 amino acids. CDR3 protein: CASSTQREDF. The CDR3 region has the DNA TGTGCCAGTAGTACCCAAAGGGAGGATTTT.

J is TRBJ1-1 and V is TRBV11-2, with D hard to call. CDR1 SGHAT and CDR2 FQNNGV come from the germline V gene. Trimming took 3 bases from V and 0 from J, leaving 5 bases between them. There are 13 residues in the CDR3. The CDR3 loop reads CASSLPVNTEAFF. The CDR3 coding sequence is TGTGCCAGCAGCTTGCCCGTGAACACTGAAGCTTTCTTT.

This clone was observed a single time. This rearrangement joins TRBV5-1 to TRBJ2-3, with 10 bases identical to TRBD2. This CDR3 is 15 amino acids long. Trimming took 5 bases from V and 5 from J; bases not matched to a gene: 8. Looked up from germline, CDR1 is SGHRS and CDR2 is YFSETQ. CDR3 sequence: CASSWERGGGDTQYF. The CDR3 DNA follows: TGCGCCAGCAGTTGGGAGCGGGGGGGCGGAGATACGCAGTATTTT.